This T cell receptor (beta chain) was profiled in a study of blood T cell repertoires in COVID-19. On the study more broadly: The origin of the acute and convalescent COVID-19 samples was the United States, Italy and Spain.

This clone was recorded a few times. Sequencing was performed with immunoSEQ multiplex PCR; in TCRdb, only in-frame clones are kept and a portion is missing. There are approximately 150,000 clones in the sample; about nine tenths occur only once, and around 1.6% lies in the top ten. This CDR3 has 13 amino acids. V gave up 3 bases and J gave up 5 bases, with 8 bases separating them. CDR1 and CDR2 from the germline V gene are SNHLY and FYNNEI. Sequenced sample: peripheral blood. V gene TRBV2 combines with J gene TRBJ1-5; the D is unclear. The receptor was derived from a human donor in a cohort sampled during active COVID-19. The CDR3 coding sequence is TGTGCCAGCAGTGACGAGGACTATCAGCCCCAGCATTTT. It codes for CASSDEDYQPQHF.